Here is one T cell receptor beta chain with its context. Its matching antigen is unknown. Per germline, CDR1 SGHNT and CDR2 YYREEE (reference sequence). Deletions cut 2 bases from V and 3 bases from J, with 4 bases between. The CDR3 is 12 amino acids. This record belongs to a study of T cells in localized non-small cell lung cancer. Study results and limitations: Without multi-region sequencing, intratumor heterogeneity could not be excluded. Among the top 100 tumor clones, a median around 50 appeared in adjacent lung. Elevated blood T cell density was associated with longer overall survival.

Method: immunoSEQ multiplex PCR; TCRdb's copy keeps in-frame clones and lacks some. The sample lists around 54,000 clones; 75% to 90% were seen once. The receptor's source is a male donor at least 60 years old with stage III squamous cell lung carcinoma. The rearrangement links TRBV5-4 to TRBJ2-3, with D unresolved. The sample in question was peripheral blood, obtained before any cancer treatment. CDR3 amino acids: CASSLRTDTQYF. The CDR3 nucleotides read TGTGCCAGCAGCTTAAGAACAGATACGCAGTATTTT.